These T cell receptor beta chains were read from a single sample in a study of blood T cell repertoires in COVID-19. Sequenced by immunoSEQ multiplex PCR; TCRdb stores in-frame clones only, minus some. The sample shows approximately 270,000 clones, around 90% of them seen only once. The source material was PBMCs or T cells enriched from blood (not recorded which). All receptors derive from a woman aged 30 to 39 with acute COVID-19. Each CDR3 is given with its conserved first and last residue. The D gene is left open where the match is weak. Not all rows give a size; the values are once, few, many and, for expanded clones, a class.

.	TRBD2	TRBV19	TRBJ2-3	TGTGCCAGTGGGGGGGTGTTCACTAGCACAGATACGCAGTATTTT	CASGGVFTSTDTQYF
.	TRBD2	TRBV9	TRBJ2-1	TGTGCCAGCAGCGTAGCTCTAGCGGTCAATGAGCAGTTCTTC	CASSVALAVNEQFF
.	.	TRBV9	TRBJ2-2	TGTGCCAGCAGCGTAGTCCTGGAGACCGGGGAGCTGTTTTTT	CASSVVLETGELFF
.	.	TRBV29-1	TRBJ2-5	TGCAGCGTTTCACTTTCCCAAGAGACCCAGTACTTC	CSVSLSQETQYF
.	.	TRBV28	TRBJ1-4	TGTGCCAGCAGTTCGACAACAACTAATGAAAAACTGTTTTTT	CASSSTTTNEKLFF
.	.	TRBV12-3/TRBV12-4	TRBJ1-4	TGTGCCAGCAGTTTCGGGAGGGAAAAACTGTTTTTT	CASSFGREKLFF
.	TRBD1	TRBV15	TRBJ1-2	TGTGCCACCAGCAGACTGGACAGGGACAATGGCTACACCTTC	CATSRLDRDNGYTF
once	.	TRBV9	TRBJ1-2	TGTGCCAGCAGCGTAGACGACCGTATGCGGGCTGATGGCTACACCTTC	CASSVDDRMRADGYTF
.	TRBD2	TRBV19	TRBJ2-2	TGTGCCAGTAGTATAGATGGGGCGGGAGCTGCCGGGGAGCTGTTTTTT	CASSIDGAGAAGELFF
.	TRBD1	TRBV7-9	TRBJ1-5	TGTGCCAGCAGTGTTGGGGGACAGGGTAGTCAGCCCCAGCATTTT	CASSVGGQGSQPQHF
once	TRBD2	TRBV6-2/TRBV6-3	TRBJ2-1	TGTGCCAGCAGTTATATCCTAGCGGACGCCTACAATGAGCAGTTCTTC	CASSYILADAYNEQFF
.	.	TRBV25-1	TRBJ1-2	TGTGCCAGCAGTGAATCGGGCGTAGGACACCTAATAGCAGGAGGCTACACCTTC	CASSESGVGHLIAGGYTF
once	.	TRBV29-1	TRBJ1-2	TGCAGCGACCTGCGCACCAGGGCAGACTATGGCTACACCTTC	CSDLRTRADYGYTF
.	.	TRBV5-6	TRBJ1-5	TGTGCCAGCAGCTTATACCCGGGTCAGCCCCAGCATTTT	CASSLYPGQPQHF
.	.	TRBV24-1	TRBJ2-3	TGTGCCACCAGTGGGATAACAGGCACAGATACGCAGTATTTT	CATSGITGTDTQYF
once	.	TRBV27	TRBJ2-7	TGTGCCAGCAGTTTATCGGCTGCTGCCTACGAGCAGTACTTC	CASSLSAAAYEQYF
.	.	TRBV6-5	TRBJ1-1	TGTGCCAGCAGTTACACCAGGGATTTCACTGAAGCTTTCTTT	CASSYTRDFTEAFF
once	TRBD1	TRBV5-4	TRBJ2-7	TGTGCCAGCAGCCGGGACAGACCTTACGAGCAGTACTTC	CASSRDRPYEQYF
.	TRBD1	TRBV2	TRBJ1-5	TGTGCCAGCAGTGCTGAGGAGACAGGGTCGGATCAGCCCCAGCATTTT	CASSAEETGSDQPQHF
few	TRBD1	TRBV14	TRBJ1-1	TGTGCCAGCAGCCCTTGGACAGGGGCCTACTATCGGGGGACTGAAGCTTTCTTT	CASSPWTGAYYRGTEAFF
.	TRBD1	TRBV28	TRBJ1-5	TGTGCCAGCAGGGTCCGAGGACAGGGCCCCAATCAGCCCCAGCATTTT	CASRVRGQGPNQPQHF
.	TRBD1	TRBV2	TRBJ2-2	TGTGCCAGCAGTGGCTCGGACAGGGGGCTTACCGGGGAGCTGTTTTTT	CASSGSDRGLTGELFF
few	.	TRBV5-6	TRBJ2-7	TGTGCCAGCAGCCCGATTAAGTCGGGGTCCCCAACCTACGAGCAGTACTTC	CASSPIKSGSPTYEQYF
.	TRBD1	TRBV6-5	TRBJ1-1	TGTGCCAGCAGTTTCATAGCAGGGGGTGACACTGAAGCTTTCTTT	CASSFIAGGDTEAFF
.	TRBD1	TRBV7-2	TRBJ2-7	TGTGCCAGCAGCTCCTGGGACAGGGAGGACTACGAGCAGTACTTC	CASSSWDREDYEQYF
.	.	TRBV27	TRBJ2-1	TGTGCCAGCAGTTACTACCGCCAGCAGTTCTTC	CASSYYRQQFF
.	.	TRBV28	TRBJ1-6	TGTGCCAGCAGTTTGGGCCCGGACATCGGTAATTCACCCCTCCACTTT	CASSLGPDIGNSPLHF
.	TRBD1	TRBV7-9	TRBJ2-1	TGTGCCAGCAGCTTTAGTTTGGGACAGGGGGCTTGGATGAACAATGAGCAGTTCTTC	CASSFSLGQGAWMNNEQFF
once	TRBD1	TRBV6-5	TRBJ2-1	TGTGCCAGCACCAGGGGACAGGGGGCCTATGAGCAGTTCTTC	CASTRGQGAYEQFF
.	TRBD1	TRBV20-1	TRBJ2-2	TGCAGTGCTAGTGACAGGGGGCATGGCACCGGGGAGCTGTTTTTT	CSASDRGHGTGELFF
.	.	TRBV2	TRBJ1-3	TGTGCCAGCAGGTCGGCTGGAAACACCATATATTTT	CASRSAGNTIYF
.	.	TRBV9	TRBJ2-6	TGTGCCAGCACCGTGGGGGGAGCTGGGGCCAACGTCCTGACTTTC	CASTVGGAGANVLTF
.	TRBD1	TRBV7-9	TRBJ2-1	TGTGCCAGCAGGTCAGCCGGGACAGGGGCCACCAATGAGCAGTTCTTC	CASRSAGTGATNEQFF
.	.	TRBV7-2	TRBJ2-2	TGTGCCAGCAGCTTAGTTGGGGGCGCTGGCACCGGGGAGCTGTTTTTT	CASSLVGGAGTGELFF
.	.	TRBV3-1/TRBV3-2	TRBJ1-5	TGTGCCAGCAGTCGTTGTCACCCCGGAGGCAATCAGCCCCAGCATTTT	CASSRCHPGGNQPQHF
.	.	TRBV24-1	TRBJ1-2	TGTGCCACCAGTGAGAGGGGACTGAACTATGGCTACACCTTC	CATSERGLNYGYTF
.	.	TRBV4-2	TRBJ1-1	TGTGCCAGCAGCCAAGATCCCACAGGGCCGAACACTGAAGCTTTCTTT	CASSQDPTGPNTEAFF
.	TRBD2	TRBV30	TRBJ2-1	TGTGCCTGGAGAATAGCGGGAGGGACTAATGAGCAGTTCTTC	CAWRIAGGTNEQFF
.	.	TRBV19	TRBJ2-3	TGTGCCAGTAGGGCGGGACAGTTATACACAGATACGCAGTATTTT	CASRAGQLYTDTQYF
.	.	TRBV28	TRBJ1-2	TGTGCCAGCAGTTTGGGTGGGTCAGGGGAAAACTATGGCTACACCTTC	CASSLGGSGENYGYTF
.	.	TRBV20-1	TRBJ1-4	TGCAGTGCTAGTAGCCAAATGCCTAATGAAAAACTGTTTTTT	CSASSQMPNEKLFF